This passage covers 23 T cell receptor beta chains from one sample sequenced in a study of beta chain features in type 1 diabetes. The isolated RNA, all of it, was reverse transcribed, so expressed TCRB transcripts were what got sequenced. This table comes from immunoSEQ multiplex PCR, and its TCRdb copy is limited to in-frame clones, with some not included. This table holds roughly 150,000 clones, roughly 9% found once. General study points: Moderate yet significant TCRB CDR3 shortening was seen in Type 1 diabetes patients in all four CD4+ subsets.

For these receptors, no antigen is known. The sample was central memory CD4+ T cells from blood. The source of these receptors is a woman between 25 and 40 years old with type 1 diabetes.

V is TRBV15 and J is TRBJ2-5, with TRBD2 matching 11 bases. Losses at the gene ends were 0 bases for V and 2 bases for J; bases not matched to a gene: 2. In germline, CDR1 is LNHNV, CDR2 YYDKDF (reference sequence). The CDR3 has 16 residues. The CDR3 sequence: CATSREGTSGQETQYF. The CDR3 bases are TGTGCCACCAGCAGAGAAGGGACTAGCGGACAAGAGACCCAGTACTTC.

The chain is built from TRBV4-2 and TRBJ2-1; D may be TRBD2 (6 bases). Germline loops: CDR1 LGHNA, CDR2 YNFKEQ. V was pared by 5 bases and J by 6 bases, with 14 bases between. CDR3 length: 14 residues. CDR3 residues: CASSLELAGNEQFF. In DNA, the CDR3 is TGTGCCAGCAGCTTGGAACTAGCCGGCAATGAGCAGTTCTTC.

This clone was counted only a few times. The chain is built from TRBV4-1 and TRBJ1-3; a weak D match, TRBD1 (5 bases). The V and J ends lost 4 bases and 4 bases respectively, with 17 bases between them. Per the germline V gene, CDR1 is MGHRA and CDR2 is YSYEKL. This CDR3 spans 16 amino acids. The CDR3 sequence is CASSREGQGGGNTIYF. The CDR3 nucleotides read TGCGCCAGCAGCCGCGAAGGGCAGGGAGGAGGAAACACCATATATTTT.

There are a few counts of this clone. The V and J genes are TRBV5-1 and TRBJ2-3; TRBD2 agrees at 10 bases. Unmatched junction bases numbered 5, after V lost 2 bases and J lost 5 bases. Germline CDR1 is SGHRS and CDR2 is YFSETQ. There are 15 residues in the CDR3. CDR3 DNA: TGCGCCAGCAGCTTAACCGGGACTAGCGAAGATACGCAGTATTTT. It codes for CASSLTGTSEDTQYF. Full variable domain (missing parts from reference TRBV5-1 and TRBJ2-3): KAGVTQTPRYLIKTRGQQVTLSCSPISGHRSVSWYQQTPGQGLQFLFEYFSETQRNKGNFPGRFSGRQFSNSRSEMNVSTLELGDSALYLCASSLTGTSEDTQYFGPGTRLTVL.

The rearrangement uses TRBV5-4 and TRBJ1-2; perhaps TRBD1 as D (5 bases). This CDR3 contains 15 residues. Trimming stripped 0 bases from V and 2 bases from J, with 11 bases between. Germline CDR1 and CDR2: SGHNT and YYREEE (reference sequence). CDR3: CASSLAGGWNYGYTF. The DNA for the CDR3 is TGTGCCAGCAGCTTGGCCGGGGGTTGGAACTATGGCTACACCTTC. Together with reference TRBV5-4 and TRBJ1-2, the CDR3 gives the full variable domain: ETGVTQSPTHLIKTRGQQVTLRCSSQSGHNTVSWYQQALGQGPQFIFQYYREEENGRGNFPPRFSGLQFPNYSSELNVNALELDDSALYLCASSLAGGWNYGYTFGSGTRLTVV.

This clone was seen a few times. The chain recombines TRBV7-9 with TRBJ1-1; D uncertain. The CDR3 is 12 residues long. Trimming shortened V by 6 bases and J by 0 bases, and 5 bases separated the two germline ends. Germline values: CDR1 SEHNR, CDR2 FQNEAQ (reference sequence). The CDR3, as DNA: TGTGCCAGCAGTGTTATGAACACTGAAGCTTTCTTT. It codes for CASSVMNTEAFF.

This clone occurred a few times. The CDR3 nucleotides read TGTGCCAGCAGCCAAGGGACAAGGAACACTGAAGCTTTCTTT. This encodes CASSQGTRNTEAFF. The chain carries TRBV21-1 and TRBJ1-1; the D segment call TRBD1 is taken from the table without a DNA check. TRBV21-1 has pseudogene status. The CDR3 has 14 amino acids.

V usage is TRBV28 and J usage is TRBJ1-1; D not resolved. The CDR3 loop spans 13 amino acids. Germline CDR1 reads MDHEN; CDR2 reads SYDVKM. The ends were cut back, 7 bases at V and 1 base at J, with 10 bases in the middle. The CDR3 DNA reads as TGTGCCAGCAACCCGGCGGGGAACACTGAAGCTTTCTTT. Residues: CASNPAGNTEAFF.

The chain has TRBV6-1 and TRBJ2-1, with D perhaps TRBD2 (5 bases). This CDR3 has 14 residues. Germline lookup yields CDR1 MNHNS and CDR2 SASEGT. V was shortened by 6 bases and J by 11 bases, with 20 bases between the two germline ends. In DNA form, the CDR3 reads TGTGCCAGCAGGCCCCCGACTCCCCCGGGGAAGCAGTTCTTC. It yields the protein CASRPPTPPGKQFF.

This clone appeared a few times. V is TRBV29-1 and J is TRBJ2-7, with a tentative D call TRBD2 (6 bases). The V gene lost 4 bases and the J gene lost 6 bases, with 16 bases spanning the gap. The germline CDR1 and CDR2 sequences are SQVTM and ANQGSEA. There are 13 residues in the CDR3. The CDR3 sequence is CSVAETRGGEQYF. The CDR3 DNA reads as TGCAGCGTTGCCGAGACTAGGGGAGGCGAGCAGTACTTC.

The table lists this clone with a few counts. This chain uses TRBV13 with TRBJ2-5; 8 nucleotides align to TRBD2. The CDR3 length is 13 residues. The trim removed 5 bases at V and 4 bases at J, leaving 3 bases unmatched. The V gene's germline CDR1 is PRHDT and CDR2 FYEKMQ (reference sequence). The CDR3 DNA follows: TGTGCCAGCAGCCCCGGGGGGGTAGAGACCCAGTACTTC. Translating gives CASSPGGVETQYF.

This clone was detected a few times. The V and J genes are TRBV2 and TRBJ2-5; 7 nucleotides align to TRBD2. The V gene's germline CDR1 is SNHLY and CDR2 FYNNEI. V gave up 0 bases and J gave up 13 bases; unmatched junction bases: 5. This CDR3 is 12 amino acids long. Here the CDR3 DNA reads TGTGCCAGCAGTGAAGCAAGCGGGACCGGGTACTTC. It specifies CASSEASGTGYF. The whole variable domain, filled in from reference TRBV2 and TRBJ2-5, reads EPEVTQTPSHQVTQMGQEVILRCVPISNHLYFYWYRQILGQKVEFLVSFYNNEISEKSEIFDDQFSVERPDGSNFTLKIRSTKLEDSAMYFCASSEASGTGYFGPGTRLLVL.

The count of this clone is one. The rearrangement joins TRBV9 to TRBJ2-1; 10 positions match TRBD2. V was pared by 1 base and J by 4 bases, with 5 bases of the junction left unmatched. This CDR3 comprises 16 residues. Germline lookup yields CDR1 SGDLS and CDR2 YYNGEE. In DNA, the CDR3 is TGTGCCAGCAGCGTACAACTAGCGGGGATGTACAATGAGCAGTTCTTC. This encodes CASSVQLAGMYNEQFF.

This clone was seen a handful of times. The chain is built from TRBV30 and TRBJ2-7, with TRBD1 matching 11 bases. The germline V gene has CDR1 GTSNPN and CDR2 SVGIG (reference sequence). This CDR3 region has 14 residues. The V gene end was trimmed by 3 bases and the J gene end by 5 bases; junction bases not matched to a gene: 6. CDR3 nucleotides: TGTGCCTGGAGCCCTGGACAGGGGGCACACGAGCAGTACTTC. Encoded protein: CAWSPGQGAHEQYF.

This sequence joins TRBV27 and TRBJ2-3; 7 positions match TRBD2. The CDR3 is made up of 15 amino acids. Germline V lookup: CDR1 MNHEY, CDR2 SMNVEV (reference sequence). Trimming cost V 4 bases and J 1 base; bases outside gene matches: 5. The CDR3 region has the DNA TGTGCCAGCAGTTCTGCCCTAGCGGGCACAGATACGCAGTATTTT. It translates to CASSSALAGTDTQYF.

J is TRBJ1-2 and V is TRBV23-1; maybe TRBD1 (5 bases). TRBV23-1 is reported as an ORF; its role is uncertain. This CDR3 comprises 16 residues. V dropped 4 bases and J dropped 0 bases, with 15 bases sitting between them. For the CDR3, the DNA is TGCGCCAGCAGTCGAGACAGCAAGACCACTAACTATGGCTACACCTTC. Protein product: CASSRDSKTTNYGYTF.

The V call is TRBV11-3, the J call TRBJ1-1; 7 nucleotides align to TRBD1. J lost 1 base, V lost 5 bases, and 1 base had no gene match. CDR1 is SGHNT, CDR2 YENEEA, per germline. The length of the CDR3 is 13 residues. Here the CDR3 DNA reads TGTGCCAGCAGCCGACAGGGGAACACTGAAGCTTTCTTT. Translating gives CASSRQGNTEAFF.

This chain uses TRBV7-9 with TRBJ2-5; D is possibly TRBD1 (6 bases). Trimming took off 5 bases at V and 2 bases at J, with 15 bases between the two ends. The germline V gene encodes CDR1 SEHNR and CDR2 FQNEAQ (reference sequence). The CDR3 extends over 15 amino acids. The CDR3 coding sequence is TGTGCCAGCAGCGATAGGGACACCGAACAAGAGACCCAGTACTTC. This translates into CASSDRDTEQETQYF. Filled out from reference TRBV7-9 and TRBJ2-5, the complete variable domain reads DTGVSQNPRHKITKRGQNVTFRCDPISEHNRLYWYRQTLGQGPEFLTYFQNEAQLEKSRLLSDRFSAERPKGSFSTLEIQRTEQGDSAMYLCASSDRDTEQETQYFGPGTRLLVL.

The chain recombines TRBV14 with TRBJ1-1; 11 bases are shared with TRBD1. The germline CDR1 and CDR2 sequences are SGHDN and FVKESK. The CDR3 loop spans 17 amino acids. The trim removed 3 bases at V and 3 bases at J, leaving 9 bases unmatched. CDR3 in DNA: TGTGCCAGCAGCCAGTGGACAGGGGGCATAGGGGACACTGAAGCTTTCTTT. It codes for CASSQWTGGIGDTEAFF.

This clone was found a few times. This rearrangement joins TRBV15 to TRBJ2-1; the D gene is possibly TRBD2 (6 bases). The CDR3 covers 15 residues. Germline CDR1 reads LNHNV; CDR2 reads YYDKDF (reference sequence). Trimming pared 1 base from V and 3 bases from J, leaving 10 bases between. CDR3 sequence: CATSRGNSGYNEQFF. In nucleotides, the CDR3 is TGTGCCACCAGCAGAGGAAATAGCGGCTACAATGAGCAGTTCTTC.

V is TRBV19 and J is TRBJ2-5; D not certain. Trimming left V 4 bases short and J 2 bases short, with 8 bases between. The CDR3 is made up of 13 amino acids. Germline CDR1 is LNHDA and CDR2 is SQIVND (reference sequence). The DNA for the CDR3 is TGTGCCAGTAGTAGGGCCAGACAAGAGACCCAGTACTTC. This translates into CASSRARQETQYF.

The chain employs TRBV2 and TRBJ2-4; 7 bases agree with TRBD1. The CDR3 covers 13 residues. Germline CDR1 SNHLY, CDR2 FYNNEI. V shed 7 bases and J 5 bases; nucleotides not matched to a gene: 5. The CDR3 DNA sequence: TGTGCCAGCACCGGGGACAGCCAAAACATTCAGTACTTC. This encodes CASTGDSQNIQYF.

The V call is TRBV18, the J call TRBJ1-2; 7 bases map to TRBD1. CDR1 is KGHSH and CDR2 is LQKENI in the germline V gene. The CDR3 sequence is 13 residues long. V lost 6 bases and J lost 6; bases outside the gene matches: 7. CDR3 DNA: TGTGCCAGCTCCCTCGGACAGGATAATGGCTACACCTTC. It codes for CASSLGQDNGYTF.